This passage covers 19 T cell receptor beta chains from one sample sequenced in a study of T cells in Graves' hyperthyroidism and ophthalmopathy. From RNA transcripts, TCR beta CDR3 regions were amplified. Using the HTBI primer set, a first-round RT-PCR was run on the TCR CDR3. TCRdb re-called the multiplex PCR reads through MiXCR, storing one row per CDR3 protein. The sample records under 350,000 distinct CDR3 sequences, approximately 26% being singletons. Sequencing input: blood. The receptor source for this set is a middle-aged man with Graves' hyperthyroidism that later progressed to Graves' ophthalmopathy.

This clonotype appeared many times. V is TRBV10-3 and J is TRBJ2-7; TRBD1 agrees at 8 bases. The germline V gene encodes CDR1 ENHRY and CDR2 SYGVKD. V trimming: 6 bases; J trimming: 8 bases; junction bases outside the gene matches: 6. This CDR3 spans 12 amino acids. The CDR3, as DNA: TGTGCCATCAGCCTGGGACAGGACCAGCAGTACTTC. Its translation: CAISLGQDQQYF.

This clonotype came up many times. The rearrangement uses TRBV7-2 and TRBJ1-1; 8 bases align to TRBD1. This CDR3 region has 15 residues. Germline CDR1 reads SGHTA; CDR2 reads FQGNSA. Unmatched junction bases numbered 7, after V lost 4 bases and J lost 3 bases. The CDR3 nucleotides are TGTGCCAGCAGCTGGCCAGGACAGGGACACACTGAAGCTTTCTTT. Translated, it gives CASSWPGQGHTEAFF.

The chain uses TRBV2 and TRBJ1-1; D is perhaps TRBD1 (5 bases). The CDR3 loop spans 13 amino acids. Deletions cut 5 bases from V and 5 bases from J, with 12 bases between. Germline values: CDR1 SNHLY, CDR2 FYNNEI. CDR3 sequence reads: CASSQDTRTEAFF. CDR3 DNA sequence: TGTGCCAGCAGTCAGGACACTAGAACTGAAGCTTTCTTT.

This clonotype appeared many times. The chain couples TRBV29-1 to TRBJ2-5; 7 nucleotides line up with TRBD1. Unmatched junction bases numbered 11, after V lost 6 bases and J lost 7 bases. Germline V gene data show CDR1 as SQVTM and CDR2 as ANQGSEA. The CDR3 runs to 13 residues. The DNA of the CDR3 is TGCAGCGTCGAGAGGACAGGAGGTATGACCCAGTACTTC. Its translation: CSVERTGGMTQYF. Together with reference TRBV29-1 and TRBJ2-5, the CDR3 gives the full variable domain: SAVISQKPSRDICQRGTSLTIQCQVDSQVTMMFWYRQQPGQSLTLIATANQGSEATYESGFVIDKFPISRPNLTFSTLTVSNMSPEDSSIYLCSVERTGGMTQYFGPGTRLLVL.

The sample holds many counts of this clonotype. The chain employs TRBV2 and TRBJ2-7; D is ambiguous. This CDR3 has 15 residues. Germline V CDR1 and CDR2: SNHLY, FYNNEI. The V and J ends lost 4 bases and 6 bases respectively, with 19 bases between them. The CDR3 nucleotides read TGTGCCAGCAGTGGTGGAATGCCCTCGGGTCGCGAGCAGTACTTC. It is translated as CASSGGMPSGREQYF.

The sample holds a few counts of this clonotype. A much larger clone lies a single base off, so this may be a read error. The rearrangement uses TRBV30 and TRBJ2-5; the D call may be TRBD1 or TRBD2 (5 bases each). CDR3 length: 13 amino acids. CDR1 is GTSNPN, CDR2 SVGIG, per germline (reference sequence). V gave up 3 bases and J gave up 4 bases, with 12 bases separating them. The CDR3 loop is CAWRGVGRETQYF. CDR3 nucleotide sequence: TGTGCCTGGAGGGGAGTGGGACGAGAGACCCAGTACTTC.

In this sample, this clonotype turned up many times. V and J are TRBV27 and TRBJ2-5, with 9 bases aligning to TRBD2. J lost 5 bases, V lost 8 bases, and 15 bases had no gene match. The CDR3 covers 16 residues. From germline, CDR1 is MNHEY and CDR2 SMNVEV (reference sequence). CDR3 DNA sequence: TGTGCCAGCCGTAGCGGGAGCCAATCCTATGGGGAGACCCAGTACTTC. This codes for CASRSGSQSYGETQYF.

CDR3 in amino acids: CASSPQSYGYTF. The CDR3 DNA sequence: TGTGCCAGCAGTCCTCAGAGCTATGGCTACACCTTC. The gene calls are TRBV28 and TRBJ1-2; D remains unclear. CDR1 is MDHEN, CDR2 SYDVKM, per germline. Trimming pared 5 bases from V and 4 bases from J, leaving 8 bases between. The CDR3 covers 12 residues.

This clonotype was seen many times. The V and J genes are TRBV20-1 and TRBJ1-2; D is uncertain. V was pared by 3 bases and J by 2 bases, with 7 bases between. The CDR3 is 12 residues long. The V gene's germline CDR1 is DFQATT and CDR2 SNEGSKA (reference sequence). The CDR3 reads CSASFGNYGYTF. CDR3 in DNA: TGCAGTGCTAGCTTCGGGAACTATGGCTACACCTTC.

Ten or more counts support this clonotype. CDR3: CASRDHSDSTDTQYF. In DNA form, the CDR3 reads TGTGCCAGCAGAGACCATAGCGATAGCACAGATACGCAGTATTTT. The chain joins TRBV12-3 or TRBV12-4 to TRBJ2-3; tentative D call: TRBD2 (5 bases). V was shortened by 6 bases and J by 0 bases, with 13 bases between the two germline ends. This CDR3 has 15 residues.

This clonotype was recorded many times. CDR3 coding DNA: TGTGCCAGCAGGGATGACAGGGCAAATGGCTACACCTTC. It is translated as CASRDDRANGYTF. V is TRBV6-1 and J is TRBJ1-2; 7 bases align to TRBD1. Germline CDR1 and CDR2: MNHNS and SASEGT. The J segment lost 6 bases and the V segment lost 6 bases, leaving 7 bases of the junction unmatched. CDR3 length: 13 amino acids.

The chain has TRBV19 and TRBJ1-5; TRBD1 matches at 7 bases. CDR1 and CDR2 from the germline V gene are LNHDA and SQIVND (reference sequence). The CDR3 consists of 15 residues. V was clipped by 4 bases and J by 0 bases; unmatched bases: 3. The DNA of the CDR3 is TGTGCCAGTAGTAGGGGACAGCATAGCAATCAGCCCCAGCATTTT. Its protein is CASSRGQHSNQPQHF. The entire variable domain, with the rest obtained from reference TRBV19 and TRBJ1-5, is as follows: DGGITQSPKYLFRKEGQNVTLSCEQNLNHDAMYWYRQDPGQGLRLIYYSQIVNDFQKGDIAEGYSVSREKKESFPLTVTSAQKNPTAFYLCASSRGQHSNQPQHFGDGTRLSIL.

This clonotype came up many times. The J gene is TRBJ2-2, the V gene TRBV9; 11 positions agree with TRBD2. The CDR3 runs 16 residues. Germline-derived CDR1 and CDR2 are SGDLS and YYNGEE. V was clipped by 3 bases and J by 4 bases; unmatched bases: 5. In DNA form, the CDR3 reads TGTGCCAGCAGCGAGACGGGGACTAGCGGCACCGGGGAGCTGTTTTTT. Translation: CASSETGTSGTGELFF. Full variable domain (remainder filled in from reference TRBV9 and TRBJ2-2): DSGVTQTPKHLITATGQRVTLRCSPRSGDLSVYWYQQSLDQGLQFLIQYYNGEERAKGNILERFSAQQFPDLHSELNLSSLELGDSALYFCASSETGTSGTGELFFGEGSRLTVL.

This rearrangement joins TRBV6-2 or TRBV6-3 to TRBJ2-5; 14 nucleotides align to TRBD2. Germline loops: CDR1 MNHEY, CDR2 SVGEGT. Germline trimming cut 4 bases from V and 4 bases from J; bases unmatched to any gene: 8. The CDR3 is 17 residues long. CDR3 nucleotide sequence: TGTGCCAGCAGTTCCCCCACCGGGACTAGCGGGAGAGAGACCCAGTACTTC. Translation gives CASSSPTGTSGRETQYF.

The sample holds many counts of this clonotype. DNA of the CDR3: TGTGCCACCAGGGGGGACCTAGCCAAAAACATTCAGTACTTC. Translation: CATRGDLAKNIQYF. The rearrangement links TRBV2 to TRBJ2-4; weak D call: TRBD1 (7 bases). CDR1 and CDR2 from the germline V gene are SNHLY and FYNNEI. The V end lost 10 bases, the J end lost 0 bases, and 13 bases lay between the germline ends. The CDR3 runs to 14 residues.

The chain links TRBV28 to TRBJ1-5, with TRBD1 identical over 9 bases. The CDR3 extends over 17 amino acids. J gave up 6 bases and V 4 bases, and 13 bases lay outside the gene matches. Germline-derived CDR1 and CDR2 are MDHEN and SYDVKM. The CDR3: CASSSHLGQGWGQPQHF. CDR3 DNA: TGTGCCAGCAGTTCGCACCTCGGACAGGGGTGGGGTCAGCCCCAGCATTTT.

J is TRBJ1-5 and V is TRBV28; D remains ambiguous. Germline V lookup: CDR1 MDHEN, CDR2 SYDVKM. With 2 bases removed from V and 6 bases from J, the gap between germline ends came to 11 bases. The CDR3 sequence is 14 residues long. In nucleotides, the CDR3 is TGTGCCAGCAGTTTAATGGGGTTAGGTCAGCCCCAGCATTTT. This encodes CASSLMGLGQPQHF.

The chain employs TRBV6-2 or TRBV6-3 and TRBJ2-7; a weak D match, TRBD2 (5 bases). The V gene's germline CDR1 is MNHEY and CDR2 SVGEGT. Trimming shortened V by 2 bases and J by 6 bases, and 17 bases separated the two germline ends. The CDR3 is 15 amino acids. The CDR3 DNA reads TGTGCCAGCAGTTACCCCGGACCAGAGGGCCTCGAGCAGTACTTC. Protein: CASSYPGPEGLEQYF.

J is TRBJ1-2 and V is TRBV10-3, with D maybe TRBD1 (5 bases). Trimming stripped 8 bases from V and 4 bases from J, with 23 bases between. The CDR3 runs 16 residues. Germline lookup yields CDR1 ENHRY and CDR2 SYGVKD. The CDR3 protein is CAILRQRPYGAYGYTF. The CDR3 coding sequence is TGTGCCATCCTCCGACAGAGACCCTATGGGGCCTATGGCTACACCTTC.